These 25 T cell receptor beta chains originate from one sample sequenced in a study of radiotherapy plus CTLA-4 blockade in lung cancer. The data were produced by immunoSEQ multiplex PCR, yet TCRdb's version contains in-frame clones alone and is incomplete. This repertoire shows some 2,600 clones, roughly four fifths found once; its top ten account for approximately 19%. The source material was tumor tissue, sampled from a patient treated with radiotherapy plus ipilimumab. Receptors originate from a human donor with non-small cell lung cancer that progressed on radiotherapy plus ipilimumab.

The chain couples TRBV7-9 to TRBJ1-1; a possible D gene is TRBD1 (5 bases). Between the trimmed V and J ends, which lost 4 bases and 5 bases, there was a span of 17 bases. The CDR3 loop spans 15 amino acids. Per the germline V gene, CDR1 is SEHNR and CDR2 is FQNEAQ (reference sequence). The CDR3 here is CASSYPTDQRTEAFF. The CDR3, as DNA: TGTGCCAGCAGCTATCCGACAGACCAGAGAACTGAAGCTTTCTTT.

The genes are TRBV28 and TRBJ2-7, with a tentative D call TRBD1 (6 bases). This CDR3 has 13 amino acids. CDR1 is MDHEN, CDR2 SYDVKM, per germline. V was cut by 2 bases and J by 2 bases, with 7 bases left in between. In nucleotides, the CDR3 is TGTGCCAGCAGTTTACAGGGGCCCTACGAGCAGTACTTC. Translation gives CASSLQGPYEQYF.

This clone ranks as hyperexpanded. The chain is built from TRBV7-9 and TRBJ2-6; D is ambiguous. This CDR3 comprises 15 residues. Trimming removed 1 base at V and 0 bases at J, with 4 bases between. Germline lookup yields CDR1 SEHNR and CDR2 FQNEAQ (reference sequence). The CDR3 sequence: CASSLGHSGANVLTF. The CDR3 DNA reads TGTGCCAGCAGCTTAGGGCACTCTGGGGCCAACGTCCTGACTTTC.

The chain couples TRBV6-1 to TRBJ2-1; the match to TRBD2 covers 13 bases. This CDR3 region has 16 residues. The trim removed 2 bases at V and 12 bases at J, leaving 10 bases unmatched. The germline V gene has CDR1 MNHNS and CDR2 SASEGT. The CDR3 spells CASSETNVGLAGRQFF. Written as DNA, the CDR3 is TGTGCCAGCAGTGAAACTAACGTGGGACTAGCGGGGAGGCAGTTCTTC.

This clone has a handful of counts. The chain recombines TRBV7-9 with TRBJ1-1; D remains ambiguous. V was clipped by 1 base and J by 0 bases, with 9 bases between them. CDR1 and CDR2 from the germline V gene are SEHNR and FQNEAQ (reference sequence). The CDR3 length is 15 residues. The CDR3 coding sequence is TGTGCCAGCAGCTTAGGTGGGAGGATGAACACTGAAGCTTTCTTT. The encoded protein is CASSLGGRMNTEAFF.

This chain connects TRBV19 to TRBJ2-3; 11 positions match TRBD1. Germline V lookup: CDR1 LNHDA, CDR2 SQIVND (reference sequence). The CDR3 loop spans 14 amino acids. V trimming: 7 bases; J trimming: 7 bases; junction bases outside the gene matches: 7. The CDR3 nucleotides are TGTGCCAGTACCCCGGGACAGGGGGTTCATACGCAGTATTTT. It is translated as CASTPGQGVHTQYF.

The chain employs TRBV2 and TRBJ1-2, with a possible D match to TRBD1 (5 bases). From germline, CDR1 is SNHLY and CDR2 FYNNEI. V shed 2 bases and J shed 5 bases, with 15 bases lying between them. The CDR3 has 15 residues. This chain's CDR3 is CASSEWGTTRYGYTF. CDR3 nucleotide sequence: TGTGCCAGCAGTGAATGGGGGACCACACGGTATGGCTACACCTTC.

Sample share makes this clone hyperexpanded. The gene calls are TRBV5-5 and TRBJ2-3, with D perhaps matching TRBD2 (6 bases). CDR1 SGHKS and CDR2 YYEKEE come from the germline V gene (reference sequence). V lost 0 bases and J 5 bases, leaving 10 bases between the germline ends. This CDR3 contains 14 residues. This CDR3 reads CASSLAGGGDTQYF. CDR3 sequence (DNA): TGTGCCAGCAGCTTGGCCGGGGGAGGAGATACGCAGTATTTT.

The V call is TRBV4-1, the J call TRBJ1-2; TRBD1 is a possible D gene (5 bases). In germline, CDR1 is MGHRA, CDR2 YSYEKL. The length of the CDR3 is 15 residues. The V end was cut by 0 bases, the J end by 0 bases, with 8 bases between. As DNA, the CDR3 is TGCGCCAGCAGCCAAGATCGGGGGACTAACTATGGCTACACCTTC. Its protein product is CASSQDRGTNYGYTF.

The chain employs TRBV28 and TRBJ2-7, with D unresolved. V lost 4 bases to trimming and J lost 0 bases, with 10 bases between them. The CDR3 contains 14 residues. Germline lookup yields CDR1 MDHEN and CDR2 SYDVKM. In nucleotides, the CDR3 is TGTGCCAGCAGTTCCCCAGGACGCTCCTACGAGCAGTACTTC. Its translation is CASSSPGRSYEQYF.

V is TRBV9 and J is TRBJ1-3, with a weak D call TRBD1 (5 bases). Trimming left V 2 bases short and J 0 bases short, with 12 bases between. Germline V gene sequence: CDR1 SGDLS, CDR2 YYNGEE. The CDR3 consists of 16 residues. CDR3 sequence: CASSVRRDHSGNTIYF. DNA for the CDR3: TGTGCCAGCAGCGTTCGGAGGGACCACTCTGGAAACACCATATATTTT.

The chain recombines TRBV7-3 with TRBJ2-1; 7 nucleotides match TRBD2. The CDR3 contains 16 residues. V was pared by 3 bases and J by 4 bases, with 9 bases of the junction left unmatched. Per germline, CDR1 SGHTA and CDR2 FQGTGA. The CDR3 loop is CASSLGTNPEYNEQFF. CDR3 bases: TGTGCCAGCAGCTTGGGGACTAATCCGGAATACAATGAGCAGTTCTTC. The full variable domain, rest sourced from reference TRBV7-3 and TRBJ2-1, is GAGVSQTPSNKVTEKGKYVELRCDPISGHTALYWYRQSLGQGPEFLIYFQGTGAADDSGLPNDRFFAVRPEGSVSTLKIQRTERGDSAVYLCASSLGTNPEYNEQFFGPGTRLTVL.

As for this clone: One junction end disagrees with the germline gene, perhaps due to a read error. The chain employs TRBV6-1 and TRBJ1-1; D possibly corresponds to TRBD1 (5 bases). CDR3 size: 14 residues. Germline-derived CDR1 and CDR2 are MNHNS and SASEGT. CDR3 bases: TGTACCAGCAGCCTCCGAGGGGAAAACACTGAAGCTTTCTTT. Translating it yields CTSSLRGENTEAFF.

The V and J genes are TRBV7-9 and TRBJ1-3; D is undetermined. Germline values: CDR1 SEHNR, CDR2 FQNEAQ (reference sequence). The length of the CDR3 is 13 residues. Trimming stripped 2 bases from V and 4 bases from J, with 6 bases between. The CDR3 sequence: CASSLRQGNTIYF. The DNA for the CDR3 is TGTGCCAGCAGCTTAAGGCAAGGAAACACCATATATTTT. Looking up the rest from reference TRBV7-9 and TRBJ1-3 gives the full variable domain: DTGVSQNPRHKITKRGQNVTFRCDPISEHNRLYWYRQTLGQGPEFLTYFQNEAQLEKSRLLSDRFSAERPKGSFSTLEIQRTEQGDSAMYLCASSLRQGNTIYFGEGSWLTVV.

V gene TRBV7-9 combines with J gene TRBJ1-1; no firm D call. V shed 1 base and J shed 0 bases, with 3 bases lying between them. The CDR3 runs to 13 residues. CDR1 and CDR2 from the germline V gene are SEHNR and FQNEAQ (reference sequence). The CDR3 loop is CASSLDVNTEAFF. In DNA form, the CDR3 reads TGTGCCAGCAGCTTAGATGTGAACACTGAAGCTTTCTTT.

This clone appeared a few times. The chain recombines TRBV7-9 with TRBJ1-1, with D tentatively TRBD1 (5 bases). CDR1 and CDR2 (germline): SEHNR, FQNEAQ (reference sequence). The CDR3 is made up of 13 amino acids. Trimming cost V 1 base and J 4 bases, with 7 bases left between them. This CDR3 is CASSLGRVTEAFF. The CDR3 DNA reads TGTGCCAGCAGCTTAGGCAGGGTCACTGAAGCTTTCTTT.

CDR3 sequence (DNA): TGCGCCAGCAGCCCAAGGGGGGAAAGATCCTACGAGCAGTACTTC. Encoded protein: CASSPRGERSYEQYF. The gene calls are TRBV4-1 and TRBJ2-7, with D possibly being TRBD1 or TRBD2 (6 bases each). Germline V gene sequence: CDR1 MGHRA, CDR2 YSYEKL. V was clipped by 4 bases and J by 1 base, with 14 bases between them. CDR3 length: 15 residues.

The CDR3 nucleotides read TGTGCCAGCAGTGATAACGGACGATCCTACAATGAGCAGTTCTTC. This codes for CASSDNGRSYNEQFF. V is TRBV6-1 and J is TRBJ2-1; no firm D call. The germline V gene has CDR1 MNHNS and CDR2 SASEGT. The CDR3 covers 15 residues. V was clipped by 3 bases and J by 1 base, with 10 bases between them.

The rearrangement joins TRBV19 to TRBJ1-2; TRBD1 aligns across 10 bases. The germline V gene encodes CDR1 LNHDA and CDR2 SQIVND (reference sequence). The CDR3 is made up of 13 amino acids. The V segment lost 11 bases and the J segment 7 bases; nucleotides outside the gene matches: 10. CDR3: CACRQGASSGYTF. CDR3 sequence (DNA): TGTGCCTGTCGACAGGGGGCTTCCTCTGGCTACACCTTC.

The rearrangement links TRBV4-3 to TRBJ2-7; no clear D gene. The CDR3 extends over 12 amino acids. V was clipped by 1 base and J by 2 bases, with 3 bases between them. Germline CDR1 reads LGHNA; CDR2 reads YSLEER. The CDR3 sequence: CASSQGPYEQYF. DNA of the CDR3: TGCGCCAGCAGCCAAGGACCCTACGAGCAGTACTTC.

V usage is TRBV7-9 and J usage is TRBJ2-1; 14 bases fit TRBD2. The CDR3 length is 18 residues. From germline, CDR1 is SEHNR and CDR2 FQNEAQ (reference sequence). Trimming cost V 1 base and J 6 bases; bases outside gene matches: 8. CDR3 bases: TGTGCCAGCAGCTTAGTAGGGGGACTAGCGGGAGACGGCAATGAGCAGTTCTTC. Translated, it gives CASSLVGGLAGDGNEQFF.

With regard to this clone: This specimen includes other DNA sequences encoding the same CDR3. This rearrangement joins TRBV6-4 to TRBJ2-1; no definite D call. The germline gives CDR1 MRHNA, CDR2 SNTAGT. Trimming removed 8 bases at V and 1 base at J, with 15 bases between. The CDR3 is 15 amino acids. CDR3 sequence (DNA): TGTGCCAGCGGCCCAGGCGACCTTTCCTACAATGAGCAGTTCTTC. Translated: CASGPGDLSYNEQFF.

The gene calls are TRBV30 and TRBJ2-3, with D perhaps matching TRBD1 (6 bases). The CDR3 consists of 13 residues. V was cut by 5 bases and J by 1 base, with 10 bases left in between. Germline CDR1 is GTSNPN and CDR2 is SVGIG (reference sequence). The CDR3 nucleotides read TGTGCCTGGGGTCAGGGGCGCACAGATACGCAGTATTTT. Its translation: CAWGQGRTDTQYF.

The chain employs TRBV7-9 and TRBJ2-7, with 8 nucleotides matching TRBD1. This CDR3 is 14 amino acids long. The germline V gene encodes CDR1 SEHNR and CDR2 FQNEAQ (reference sequence). V trimming: 5 bases; J trimming: 2 bases; junction bases outside the gene matches: 5. CDR3 region: CASSGTGEAYEQYF. The CDR3 coding sequence is TGTGCCAGCAGCGGGACAGGAGAAGCCTACGAGCAGTACTTC.

The sample holds one count of this clone. V is TRBV7-9 and J is TRBJ2-7, with D unclear. V lost 0 bases to trimming and J lost 7 bases, with 7 bases between them. Germline lookup yields CDR1 SEHNR and CDR2 FQNEAQ (reference sequence). There are 12 residues in the CDR3. The CDR3 sequence is CASSLAVREQYF. In DNA, the CDR3 is TGTGCCAGCAGCTTAGCAGTCCGGGAGCAGTACTTC.